Listed here is a single T cell receptor beta chain. This sample was taken from a study of TIL therapy for anti-PD-1-resistant metastatic lung cancer. From germline, CDR1 is SEHNR and CDR2 FQNEAQ (reference sequence). The CDR3 has 12 amino acids. V lost 3 bases and J 6 bases, leaving 9 bases between the germline ends. The immunoSEQ assay was v3. Each library reached some 2 million read pairs, or roughly 4.5-6 million at deep level. Method: immunoSEQ multiplex PCR; TCRdb's copy keeps in-frame clones and lacks some. There are about 50,000 clones in the sample; less than 75% occur only once, and roughly 5.6% lies in the top ten. Time point in this sample: pre-treatment sample, taken before nivolumab and TIL therapy. Most excised metastases sampled were pleural nodules or supraclavicular lymph nodes. Stage 4 NSCLC adults joined between 2017 and January 2020.

Specimen: tumor tissue, collected at baseline. The chain joins TRBV7-9 to TRBJ2-7, with D maybe TRBD1 (6 bases). This sequence originates from a person between 25 and 79 years old with non-small cell lung cancer. In DNA, the CDR3 is TGTGCCAGCAGCTTTGGGGGCGGCGAGCAGTACTTC. It codes for CASSFGGGEQYF.